These 32 T cell receptor beta chains were sequenced from one sample in a study of control samples from healthy donors and cancer patients. Repertoires were generated with immunoSEQ multiplex PCR, while TCRdb's copy carries only in-frame clones and drops some. The sample has roughly 95,000 clones; just over 90% are singletons. The sequenced sample consisted of blood. The receptors originated from a woman aged 25 to 45 in good health.

The chain is built from TRBV11-1 and TRBJ2-7; 8 bases fit TRBD2. This CDR3 has 16 amino acids. Germline V lookup: CDR1 SGHAT, CDR2 FQDESV (reference sequence). The trim removed 4 bases at V and 3 bases at J, leaving 11 bases unmatched. This CDR3 reads CASSSGRAGPYYEQYF. For the CDR3, the DNA is TGTGCCAGCAGCTCCGGGAGGGCAGGGCCTTACTACGAGCAGTACTTC.

The chain has TRBV2 and TRBJ2-2, with a possible D match to TRBD2 (5 bases). Germline V CDR1 and CDR2: SNHLY, FYNNEI. This CDR3 is 16 amino acids long. Trimming took 6 bases from V and 4 from J, leaving 18 bases between them. CDR3 amino acids: CASRALGGPTTGELFF. The CDR3, as DNA: TGTGCCAGCAGGGCTTTAGGCGGGCCCACCACCGGGGAGCTGTTTTTT.

V is TRBV19 and J is TRBJ1-2; 8 nucleotides match TRBD1. The CDR3 totals 14 residues. Germline-derived CDR1 and CDR2 are LNHDA and SQIVND (reference sequence). V lost 4 bases to trimming and J lost 2 bases; unmatched junction nucleotides: 3. The chain's CDR3 is CASSTGQGNYGYTF. The CDR3 coding sequence is TGTGCCAGTAGTACAGGACAGGGAAACTATGGCTACACCTTC.

This chain joins TRBV6-5 and TRBJ2-1; 12 bases match TRBD2. Germline CDR1 MNHEY, CDR2 SVGAGI. V trimming: 11 bases; J trimming: 7 bases; junction bases outside the gene matches: 12. The CDR3 is 15 amino acids. CDR3 DNA sequence: TGTGCCGCCTACGCGGGACTAGCGGGCCTTAATGAGCAGTTCTTC. Translating it yields CAAYAGLAGLNEQFF.

The chain has TRBV13 and TRBJ2-1; 9 bases are a match to TRBD1. CDR1 PRHDT and CDR2 FYEKMQ come from the germline V gene (reference sequence). CDR3 length: 15 residues. Losses at the gene ends were 5 bases for V and 2 bases for J; bases not matched to a gene: 4. CDR3 sequence: CASSPRQGAYNEQFF. DNA for the CDR3: TGTGCCAGCAGCCCCCGACAGGGGGCCTACAATGAGCAGTTCTTC.

The chain recombines TRBV7-7 with TRBJ2-2; 8 bases are a match to TRBD2. V dropped 4 bases and J dropped 4; count of bases not matched to a gene: 5. The CDR3 covers 15 residues. Germline V gene data show CDR1 as SSHAT and CDR2 as FNYEAQ (reference sequence). CDR3 nucleotide sequence: TGTGCCAGCAGCTCAAGCGGGAGTAGCACCGGGGAGCTGTTTTTT. It yields the protein CASSSSGSSTGELFF.

The CDR3 DNA sequence: TGTGCCAGCAGCACTAGCGGGAGCCCTCTCGGGAAGACCCAGTACTTC. Amino acid sequence: CASSTSGSPLGKTQYF. The chain links TRBV5-8 to TRBJ2-5; TRBD2 matches at 11 bases. Germline V gives CDR1 SGHTS, CDR2 YDEGEE. The CDR3 spans 16 residues. With 4 bases clipped from V and 6 bases from J, the junction kept 11 bases outside the gene matches.

The chain is built from TRBV29-1 and TRBJ1-1; possible D gene TRBD1, 5 bases. The CDR3 runs to 13 residues. From germline, CDR1 is SQVTM and CDR2 ANQGSEA. V shed 7 bases and J shed 3 bases, with 15 bases lying between them. The CDR3 protein is CSAASGQDTEAFF. The CDR3 nucleotides are TGCAGCGCCGCCTCAGGGCAGGACACTGAAGCTTTCTTT.

This clone showed up just once. The chain links TRBV5-8 to TRBJ1-5; D is perhaps TRBD1 (5 bases). The germline CDR1 and CDR2 sequences are SGHTS and YDEGEE. Deletions cut 4 bases from V and 0 bases from J, with 17 bases between. The CDR3 is 17 amino acids. CDR3: CASSLITGDYSNQPQHF. In DNA form, the CDR3 reads TGTGCCAGCAGCCTCATAACAGGAGACTATAGCAATCAGCCCCAGCATTTT.

The J gene is TRBJ2-1, the V gene TRBV7-2; 10 bases fit TRBD2. This CDR3 spans 16 amino acids. V trimming: 3 bases; J trimming: 1 base; junction bases outside the gene matches: 3. Germline V gene lookup returns CDR1 SGHTA and CDR2 FQGNSA. The CDR3, as DNA: TGTGCCAGCAGCTTCGCTAGCGGGGGATCCTACAATGAGCAGTTCTTC. This translates into CASSFASGGSYNEQFF.

The J gene is TRBJ2-6, the V gene TRBV5-6, with D perhaps TRBD1 (5 bases). The CDR3 is made up of 16 amino acids. V dropped 4 bases and J dropped 0 bases, with 11 bases sitting between them. Per germline, CDR1 SGHDT and CDR2 YYEEEE. CDR3 sequence: CASSPSGLSGANVLTF. CDR3 nucleotide sequence: TGTGCCAGCAGCCCCTCAGGGCTCTCTGGGGCCAACGTCCTGACTTTC.

The genes are TRBV5-8 and TRBJ2-7, with TRBD1 matching over 9 bases. V was clipped by 2 bases and J by 4 bases; unmatched bases: 4. This CDR3 region has 14 residues. The germline CDR1 and CDR2 sequences are SGHTS and YDEGEE. CDR3 DNA: TGTGCCAGCAGCTTAGGACAGGGGTTGTACGAGCAGTACTTC. Protein sequence: CASSLGQGLYEQYF.

The chain couples TRBV5-1 to TRBJ2-3; 13 bases fit TRBD2. This CDR3 contains 16 residues. The V and J ends lost 4 bases and 2 bases, in that order; junction bases with no gene match: 4. The germline gives CDR1 SGHRS, CDR2 YFSETQ. CDR3 sequence: CASSRLAGGYTDTQYF. The CDR3 region has the DNA TGCGCCAGCAGCCGACTAGCGGGGGGATACACAGATACGCAGTATTTT.

The chain combines TRBV12-3 or TRBV12-4 with TRBJ2-7; D gene unclear. This CDR3 is built from 11 residues. V gave up 2 bases and J gave up 5 bases, with 4 bases separating them. CDR3 nucleotide sequence: TGTGCCAGCAGTTTAATGAACGAGCAGTACTTC. It yields the protein CASSLMNEQYF.

This chain connects TRBV6-5 to TRBJ1-2, with D tentatively TRBD1 (5 bases). Germline V gives CDR1 MNHEY, CDR2 SVGAGI. The V gene lost 11 bases and the J gene lost 2 bases, with 15 bases spanning the gap. CDR3 size: 13 residues. CDR3 DNA sequence: TGTGCCTCGAAGGGGACGGCCAACTATGGCTACACCTTC. Its translation is CASKGTANYGYTF.

V usage is TRBV19 and J usage is TRBJ1-5; 7 positions match TRBD1. The CDR3 runs 14 residues. Looked up from germline, CDR1 is LNHDA and CDR2 is SQIVND (reference sequence). V dropped 5 bases and J dropped 6; count of bases not matched to a gene: 7. For the CDR3, the DNA is TGTGCCAGTAGTCGAGGACAGGTTGGTCAGCCCCAGCATTTT. Its protein product is CASSRGQVGQPQHF.

CDR3 bases: TGTGCCAGCAGTCCCGGGCATAATTCACCCCTCCACTTT. It specifies CASSPGHNSPLHF. The chain uses TRBV27 and TRBJ1-6; D not resolved. This CDR3 region has 13 residues. V was shortened by 5 bases and J by 5 bases, with 7 bases between the two germline ends. CDR1 is MNHEY, CDR2 SMNVEV, per germline (reference sequence).

V gene TRBV29-1 combines with J gene TRBJ2-1; 7 nucleotides match TRBD1. V was clipped by 6 bases and J by 4 bases; unmatched bases: 9. The germline V gene has CDR1 SQVTM and CDR2 ANQGSEA. The CDR3 spans 14 residues. CDR3 in amino acids: CSVLRDSQYNEQFF. For the CDR3, the DNA is TGCAGCGTCCTCCGGGACAGCCAGTACAATGAGCAGTTCTTC.

V gene TRBV10-3 combines with J gene TRBJ2-1, with 11 bases identical to TRBD2. From germline, CDR1 is ENHRY and CDR2 SYGVKD. The CDR3 is 15 residues long. V lost 7 bases and J lost 5; bases outside the gene matches: 7. CDR3 protein: CAITRLAGGHNEQFF. DNA for the CDR3: TGTGCCATCACACGGCTAGCGGGGGGTCACAATGAGCAGTTCTTC.

The chain couples TRBV10-3 to TRBJ2-2; D possibly corresponds to TRBD2 (5 bases). The V gene lost 5 bases and the J gene lost 1 base, with 8 bases spanning the gap. CDR3 length equals 14 residues. Germline lookup yields CDR1 ENHRY and CDR2 SYGVKD. CDR3 nucleotide sequence: TGTGCCATCAGTCGGGAATTGAACACCGGGGAGCTGTTTTTT. This encodes CAISRELNTGELFF.

This chain joins TRBV20-1 and TRBJ1-1, with 7 positions matching TRBD1. The CDR3 spans 10 residues. Trimming removed 5 bases from V and 10 bases from J; junction bases left unmatched: 4. Looked up from germline, CDR1 is DFQATT and CDR2 is SNEGSKA (reference sequence). CDR3 nucleotides: TGCAGTGCTCCTCAGGGGGTAGCTTTCTTT. This codes for CSAPQGVAFF.

The chain links TRBV5-8 to TRBJ1-2, with D hard to call. The CDR3 consists of 15 residues. Trimming shortened V by 2 bases and J by 5 bases, and 16 bases separated the two germline ends. Germline CDR1 is SGHTS and CDR2 is YDEGEE. DNA of the CDR3: TGTGCCAGCAGCTTACTCTCTCCGGGGTCTTATGGCTACACCTTC. Translating it yields CASSLLSPGSYGYTF.

The chain uses TRBV5-5 and TRBJ1-3; D may be TRBD1 (6 bases). The V gene lost 4 bases and the J gene lost 0 bases, with 14 bases spanning the gap. Germline V gene data show CDR1 as SGHKS and CDR2 as YYEKEE (reference sequence). This CDR3 is 16 amino acids long. The CDR3 DNA is TGTGCCAGCAGCCAAGGGGGGACCTACTCTGGAAACACCATATATTTT. This gives the protein CASSQGGTYSGNTIYF.

The chain links TRBV9 to TRBJ1-2; D gene unclear. Trimming shortened V by 4 bases and J by 0 bases, and 16 bases separated the two germline ends. The CDR3 runs to 16 residues. Germline V CDR1 and CDR2: SGDLS, YYNGEE. CDR3 protein: CASSPDVGTANYGYTF. CDR3 nucleotides: TGTGCCAGCAGCCCAGATGTGGGAACGGCTAACTATGGCTACACCTTC.

This chain connects TRBV15 to TRBJ2-7; 10 nucleotides line up with TRBD1. The CDR3 has 15 residues. CDR1 and CDR2 from the germline V gene are LNHNV and YYDKDF (reference sequence). V was clipped by 5 bases and J by 3 bases; unmatched bases: 7. The CDR3 region has the DNA TGTGCCACCAGCGGCGACAGGGGGCCCCTCTACGAGCAGTACTTC. Amino acid sequence: CATSGDRGPLYEQYF.

The rearrangement links TRBV5-6 to TRBJ1-1; 9 nucleotides match TRBD1. In germline, CDR1 is SGHDT, CDR2 YYEEEE. The CDR3 extends over 15 amino acids. V lost 5 bases to trimming and J lost 5 bases; unmatched junction nucleotides: 10. The CDR3 DNA follows: TGTGCCAGCAGTTTTCCCCAGACAGGGGGGACTGAAGCTTTCTTT. It translates to CASSFPQTGGTEAFF.

V is TRBV19 and J is TRBJ2-7, with D hard to call. CDR1 and CDR2 (germline): LNHDA, SQIVND (reference sequence). The germline V and J ends were trimmed by 5 bases and 0 bases, with 5 bases remaining between them. The length of the CDR3 is 12 residues. Here the CDR3 DNA reads TGTGCCAGTAGTGAGAGCTCCTACGAGCAGTACTTC. Protein product: CASSESSYEQYF.

This sequence joins TRBV10-3 and TRBJ2-2; D is possibly TRBD2 (6 bases). The germline gives CDR1 ENHRY, CDR2 SYGVKD. The CDR3 loop spans 15 amino acids. With 4 bases removed from V and 7 bases from J, the gap between germline ends came to 16 bases. The CDR3 here is CAISVRPGSGGELFF. The CDR3, as DNA: TGTGCCATCAGTGTACGGCCCGGGAGTGGCGGGGAGCTGTTTTTT.

The chain has TRBV6-1 and TRBJ1-5; D perhaps matches TRBD1 (6 bases). Germline CDR1 reads MNHNS; CDR2 reads SASEGT. V was cut by 1 base and J by 2 bases, with 12 bases left in between. The CDR3 is made up of 16 amino acids. The CDR3 here is CASSEERGKGNQPQHF. The CDR3 nucleotides read TGTGCCAGCAGTGAAGAAAGGGGGAAGGGCAATCAGCCCCAGCATTTT.

The gene calls are TRBV11-2 and TRBJ1-1; 7 bases are a match to TRBD1. V gave up 4 bases and J gave up 1 base; unmatched junction bases: 6. Germline V gives CDR1 SGHAT, CDR2 FQNNGV. The CDR3 runs to 15 residues. The DNA for the CDR3 is TGTGCCAGCAGCTCCTCGACAGGGTGGAACACTGAAGCTTTCTTT. The encoded protein is CASSSSTGWNTEAFF.

The chain employs TRBV6-7 and TRBJ2-7; TRBD1 is a possible D gene (6 bases). TRBV6-7 is marked as an open reading frame, function uncertain. CDR3 length equals 14 residues. The V end lost 4 bases, the J end lost 0 bases, and 10 bases lay between the germline ends. In nucleotides, the CDR3 is TGTGCCAGCAGTTCCCAGGGGAGCTCCTACGAGCAGTACTTC. Its translation: CASSSQGSSYEQYF.

This chain links TRBV12-3 or TRBV12-4 with TRBJ2-7, with a weak D call TRBD1 (5 bases). The V and J ends lost 3 bases and 3 bases respectively, with 9 bases between them. This CDR3 is built from 13 residues. DNA for the CDR3: TGTGCCAGCAGTTTCGACAGAGTCTACGAGCAGTACTTC. It codes for CASSFDRVYEQYF.